A selection of T cell receptor beta chains follows, all from one sample in a study of OX40 agonist ivuxolimab in advanced cancers. Repertoires were generated with immunoSEQ multiplex PCR, while TCRdb's copy carries only in-frame clones and drops some. Seen here are 66,000 or so clones, about nine tenths observed once, and the top ten hold 2% to 2.5%. The sample was CD4+ or CD8+ T cells sorted from blood, taken in a trial of the OX40 agonist ivuxolimab. These receptors all stem from an adult with an advanced solid tumor such as melanoma, head and neck, liver or kidney cancer. The CDR3 runs from the conserved cysteine through the conserved F or W.

v_call	j_call	cdr3_aa
TRBV6-1	TRBJ2-7	CASGRERTYEQYF
TRBV10-3	TRBJ2-1	CATLQGGGNEQFF
TRBV6-4	TRBJ1-1	CASRQGALNTEAFF
TRBV18	TRBJ2-7	CASSPRDTYEQYF
TRBV27	TRBJ1-3	CASSPTDRAFGNTIYF
TRBV19	TRBJ1-5	CASSISTGGNQPQHF
TRBV27	TRBJ2-1	CASSTFSGAGNEQFF
TRBV11-3	TRBJ2-5	CASSSGQGKGETQYF
TRBV6-5	TRBJ1-4	CASRGEKLFF
TRBV6-6	TRBJ2-1	CASSRVNEQFF
TRBV7-9	TRBJ2-1	CASSLVTVSEQFF
TRBV27	TRBJ2-7	CASSPRRGGNEQYF
TRBV29-1	TRBJ2-5	CSVGQQETQYF
TRBV5-1	TRBJ1-5	CASSPDSLSNQPQHF
TRBV6-6	TRBJ1-5	CASSYGPVSNQPQHF
TRBV18	TRBJ1-3	CASANYRDGNTIYF
TRBV7-9	TRBJ1-4	CASTLIEGREKLFF
TRBV6-5	TRBJ2-4	CASRDTGIAKNIQYF
TRBV4-3	TRBJ2-7	CASSQDRSRSYEQYF
TRBV7-2	TRBJ2-4	CASSGLAKNIQYF
TRBV5-1	TRBJ2-3	CASSLAWGGADTQYF
TRBV7-8	TRBJ1-5	CASSLLAGGPYQPQHF
TRBV28	TRBJ2-7	CASSSHSGRYYEQYF
TRBV5-8	TRBJ2-7	CASSLEQGRNEQYF
TRBV25-1	TRBJ1-5	CASSESSGGGRNQPQHF
TRBV28	TRBJ2-5	CASRSPGGGRETQYF
TRBV19	TRBJ2-6	CASSIMFTVSSGANVLTF
TRBV14	TRBJ2-7	CASSQDGGYEQYF
TRBV29-1	TRBJ2-3	CSVEGSQGDTQYF
TRBV27	TRBJ2-3	CASSLPPVDTQYF
TRBV2	TRBJ2-7	CASSSSGGYEQYF
TRBV7-6	TRBJ2-3	CASSSRGNTDTQYF
TRBV28	TRBJ2-7	CASSKPTLTRGYEQYF
TRBV5-1	TRBJ2-3	CASSFAGNTDTQYF
TRBV10-1	TRBJ2-7	CASRGQGREQYF
TRBV19	TRBJ1-1	CASSLSDRITEAFF
TRBV25-1	TRBJ2-3	CASSVLGASTDTQYF
TRBV7-9	TRBJ2-2	CASSLVLGNTGELFF
TRBV13	TRBJ1-6	CASGMDGRSYNSPLHF
TRBV6-1	TRBJ1-3	CASSEAMIPGNTIYF
TRBV9	TRBJ1-4	CASSPRQGATNEKLFF
TRBV5-1	TRBJ2-7	CASSLEAGAIYEQYF
TRBV11-3	TRBJ2-6	CASSSAGSSGANVLTF
TRBV29-1	TRBJ2-1	CSVIQGAGNEQFF
TRBV29-1	TRBJ2-1	CSVDQSPSGSAQFF
TRBV28	TRBJ2-7	CASNFAGSGALGEQYF
TRBV18	TRBJ1-4	CASSPSLGASNEKLFF
TRBV5-6	TRBJ2-1	CASSPRTSGNYEQFF
TRBV25-1	TRBJ2-6	CASRDGAMRSGANVLTF
TRBV29-1	TRBJ1-2	CSVEEGAGYTF